These T cell receptor beta chains were read from a single sample in a study of blood T cell repertoires in COVID-19. Produced via immunoSEQ multiplex PCR; TCRdb's table is partial and in-frame only. The sample shows roughly 320,000 clones, more than 75% of them seen only once. Sequenced material: PBMCs or T cells enriched from blood (not recorded which). Every receptor here comes from a man between 25 and 39 years old who had recovered from COVID-19. CDR3s include the opening cysteine and the closing phenylalanine or tryptophan. Fields, in order: D gene, V gene, J gene, clone size, CDR3 DNA, CDR3 protein. The D gene is left open where the match is weak. The size entry is marked missing in some rows and otherwise reads once, few, many or a size class.

TRBD2	TRBV19	TRBJ2-1	-	TGTGCCAGTAGCGCCGAATCCGGGACTAGCAGGAATGAGCAGTTCTTC	CASSAESGTSRNEQFF
TRBD1	TRBV2	TRBJ1-3	-	TGTGCCAGAACTCAGGGGGACTCTGGAAACACCATATATTTT	CARTQGDSGNTIYF
-	TRBV30	TRBJ1-2	-	TGTGCCTGGACCCGTAGGGGCACCTACACCTTC	CAWTRRGTYTF
TRBD1	TRBV6-5	TRBJ1-5	-	TGTGCCAGCAGTCCGGGGGACAGGGAGGATCAGCCCCAGCATTTT	CASSPGDREDQPQHF
TRBD1	TRBV11-2	TRBJ1-6	-	TGTGCCAGCAGCGCACCTCTCACAGGGGTGGGTTCACCCCTCCACTTT	CASSAPLTGVGSPLHF
TRBD1	TRBV24-1	TRBJ2-7	-	TGTGCCACCAGTGATCCGGGACAGGGGATGTACGAGCAGTACTTC	CATSDPGQGMYEQYF
TRBD1	TRBV6-4	TRBJ1-2	-	TGTGCCAGCAGGGGACAGGGGGCGAAGGATGGCTACACCTTC	CASRGQGAKDGYTF
-	TRBV27	TRBJ2-7	-	TGTGCCAGCAGTTTAATCGGGCAGGGGACCTACGAGCAGTACTTC	CASSLIGQGTYEQYF
-	TRBV20-1	TRBJ1-2	-	TGCAGTGCTAGTTTCCTTGGCTACACCTTC	CSASFLGYTF
-	TRBV28	TRBJ2-7	few	TGTGCCAGCAGCCTCGGGACACATCTCTCCTACGAGCAGTACTTC	CASSLGTHLSYEQYF
-	TRBV18	TRBJ2-7	-	TGTGCCAGCTCAGCGGGCAAAGCCTACGAGCAGTACTTC	CASSAGKAYEQYF
-	TRBV20-1	TRBJ2-1	-	TGCAGTGCACCGGAGCACAATGAGCAGTTCTTC	CSAPEHNEQFF
-	TRBV27	TRBJ1-2	-	TGTGCCAGCAGTTTCGGGGGGCCGGGGTATGGCTACACCTTC	CASSFGGPGYGYTF
-	TRBV5-4	TRBJ2-1	-	TGTGCCAGCAGCTTGAGCGATGAGCAGTTCTTC	CASSLSDEQFF
TRBD1	TRBV27	TRBJ2-7	once	TGTGCCAGCAGTTTCCCGGGACAGGGGGCTCACGAGCAGTACTTC	CASSFPGQGAHEQYF
TRBD1	TRBV7-9	TRBJ2-2	-	TGTGCCAGCAGTGCGGACAGGGGGCCTAACACCGGGGAGCTGTTTTTT	CASSADRGPNTGELFF
TRBD1	TRBV29-1	TRBJ1-2	-	TGCAGCGTCAGAATCGGGACAGGGGAAGGCTACACCTTC	CSVRIGTGEGYTF
TRBD2	TRBV25-1	TRBJ2-5	-	TGTGCCAGCAGTGATGTGCTCGGGACTAGCGGGAGGTTTGGGACCCAGTACTTC	CASSDVLGTSGRFGTQYF
-	TRBV19	TRBJ2-1	-	TGTGCCCGTCAAACGGAGTCGGCGGACTCCTCCTACAATGAGCAGTTCTTC	CARQTESADSSYNEQFF
-	TRBV7-9	TRBJ1-6	few	TGTGCCAGCGCCTTTCATAGTAACCGTAATTCACCCCTCCACTTT	CASAFHSNRNSPLHF
-	TRBV7-6	TRBJ1-4	-	TGTGCCAGCAGCTTATCGCACAGTTCAAATGAAAAACTGTTTTTT	CASSLSHSSNEKLFF
-	TRBV7-5	TRBJ2-2	-	TGTGTCAGAAGCTTCATCCGGGGTAGCGGGAACACCGGGGAGCTGTTTTTT	CVRSFIRGSGNTGELFF